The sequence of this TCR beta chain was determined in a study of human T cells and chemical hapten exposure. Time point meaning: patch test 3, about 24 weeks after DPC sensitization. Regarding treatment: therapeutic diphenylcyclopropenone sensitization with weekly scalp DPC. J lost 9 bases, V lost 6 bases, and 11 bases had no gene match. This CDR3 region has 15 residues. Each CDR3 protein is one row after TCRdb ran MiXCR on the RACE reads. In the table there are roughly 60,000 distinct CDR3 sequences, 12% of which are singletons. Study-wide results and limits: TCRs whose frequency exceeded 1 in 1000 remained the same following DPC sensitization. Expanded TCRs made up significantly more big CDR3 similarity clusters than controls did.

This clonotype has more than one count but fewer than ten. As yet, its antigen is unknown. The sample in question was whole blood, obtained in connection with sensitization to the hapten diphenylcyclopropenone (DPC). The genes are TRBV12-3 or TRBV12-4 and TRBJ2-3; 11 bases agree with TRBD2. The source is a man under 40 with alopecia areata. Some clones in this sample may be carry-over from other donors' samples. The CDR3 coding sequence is TGTGCCAGCAGCCCCACTAGCGGGGGCTTCGACACGCAGTATTTT. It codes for CASSPTSGGFDTQYF.